This TCR beta chain was retrieved from a study of early T cells in non-severe SARS-CoV-2 infection. TCRdb re-called the 5' RACE reads with MiXCR, one entry per CDR3 protein. The sample has roughly 46,000 distinct CDR3 sequences, 7.1% seen once. This clonotype turned up a few times. This TCR was sampled from an adult who was a healthcare worker with PCR-confirmed SARS-CoV-2 infection or an uninfected control (not recorded which). Material for sequencing was whole blood.

The CDR3 sequence is CASSTPGYYEQYF. CDR3 bases: TGTGCCAGCAGTACACCAGGGTACTACGAGCAGTACTTC. The chain links TRBV12-3 or TRBV12-4 to TRBJ2-7, with a possible D match to TRBD1 (5 bases). The CDR3 runs 13 residues. V shed 5 bases and J shed 3 bases, with 11 bases lying between them.